These 7 T cell receptor beta chains originate from one sample sequenced in a study of T cells in localized non-small cell lung cancer. Measured with immunoSEQ multiplex PCR; TCRdb has only the in-frame clones, and not every one. The sample holds about 52,000 clones, around 87% seen once. Here the sequenced sample was PBMCs, taken before any cancer treatment. These receptors were taken from a female donor with stage II lung adenocarcinoma.

The chain links TRBV5-4 to TRBJ1-2; D is undetermined. The germline V gene encodes CDR1 SGHNT and CDR2 YYREEE (reference sequence). V was trimmed by 0 bases and J by 4 bases, leaving 10 bases between them. The CDR3 is 14 residues long. The CDR3 loop is CASSLADPVYGYTF. CDR3 in DNA: TGTGCCAGCAGCTTGGCCGATCCCGTCTATGGCTACACCTTC.

The chain uses TRBV11-2 and TRBJ1-4, with 7 bases aligning to TRBD1. CDR3 size: 18 residues. After removal of 1 base from V and 8 bases from J, the junction contained 16 bases not matched to a gene. Germline CDR1 reads SGHAT; CDR2 reads FQNNGV. The CDR3 bases are TGTGCCAGCAGCTTAGGGCCAGGGGGTACCTCATCGAGGGAAAAACTGTTTTTT. Protein product: CASSLGPGGTSSREKLFF.

In its sample, this clone was seen many times. V gene TRBV7-8 combines with J gene TRBJ1-6, with D uncertain. This CDR3 spans 15 amino acids. Germline loops: CDR1 SGHVS, CDR2 FQNEAQ. The V end lost 2 bases, the J end lost 9 bases, and 14 bases lay between the germline ends. CDR3 sequence: CASSLRREGGSPLHF. The DNA of the CDR3 is TGTGCCAGCAGCTTACGAAGGGAGGGTGGTTCACCCCTCCACTTT.

The gene calls are TRBV27 and TRBJ1-4; perhaps TRBD1 as D (6 bases). This CDR3 spans 16 amino acids. With 6 bases removed from V and 0 bases from J, the gap between germline ends came to 14 bases. Germline CDR1 and CDR2: MNHEY and SMNVEV (reference sequence). CDR3: CASRLRGPATNEKLFF. CDR3 coding DNA: TGTGCCAGCAGACTACGGGGGCCTGCAACTAATGAAAAACTGTTTTTT.

This clone has just a few counts. The chain uses TRBV27 and TRBJ1-1, with D possibly TRBD1 on 5 matching bases. From germline, CDR1 is MNHEY and CDR2 SMNVEV (reference sequence). The germline V and J ends were trimmed by 6 bases and 5 bases, with 13 bases remaining between them. This CDR3 has 13 residues. The CDR3 region is CASRIWGGTEAFF. The CDR3 DNA is TGTGCCAGCAGGATATGGGGGGGAACTGAAGCTTTCTTT.

The chain carries TRBV19 and TRBJ1-1; maybe TRBD1 (5 bases). Germline V CDR1 and CDR2: LNHDA, SQIVND (reference sequence). CDR3 length: 13 amino acids. Trimming left V 5 bases short and J 1 base short, with 8 bases between. The CDR3 here is CASSDDRNTEAFF. In nucleotides, the CDR3 is TGTGCCAGTAGTGATGACAGGAACACTGAAGCTTTCTTT.

The chain couples TRBV5-1 to TRBJ2-1, with 10 nucleotides matching TRBD2. After removal of 0 bases from V and 9 bases from J, the junction contained 12 bases not matched to a gene. Germline V gives CDR1 SGHRS, CDR2 YFSETQ. The CDR3 consists of 17 residues. The CDR3 DNA follows: TGCGCCAGCAGCTTGGATAGCGGGGGGCGACCCCCCTTTGAGCAGTTCTTC. This codes for CASSLDSGGRPPFEQFF.